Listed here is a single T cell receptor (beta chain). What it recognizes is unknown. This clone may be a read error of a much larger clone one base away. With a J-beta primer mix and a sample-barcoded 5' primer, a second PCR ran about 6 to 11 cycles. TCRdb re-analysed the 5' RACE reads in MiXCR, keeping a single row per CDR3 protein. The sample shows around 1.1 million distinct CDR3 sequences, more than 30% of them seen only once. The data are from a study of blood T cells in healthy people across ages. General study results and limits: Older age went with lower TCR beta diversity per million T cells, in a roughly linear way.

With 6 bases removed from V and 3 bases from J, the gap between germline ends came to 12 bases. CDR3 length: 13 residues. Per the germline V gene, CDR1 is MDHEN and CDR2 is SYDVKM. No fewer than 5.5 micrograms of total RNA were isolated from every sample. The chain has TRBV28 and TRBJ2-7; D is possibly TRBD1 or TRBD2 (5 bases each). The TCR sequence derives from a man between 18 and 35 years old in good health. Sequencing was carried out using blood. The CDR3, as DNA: TGTGCCAGCAGCGGGGACCGTGTCTACGAGCAGTACTTC. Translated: CASSGDRVYEQYF.